Presented here are 32 T cell receptor beta chains from one specimen sequenced in a study of T cell repertoires in cytomegalovirus infection. No antigen has been identified for these receptors. TCRdb itself ran the reads through MiXCR, one entry per CDR3 protein. The profile shows 250,000 to 300,000 distinct CDR3 sequences, approximately 22% of them singletons. The material sequenced was cultured PBMCs, taken from culture after CMV antigen stimulation. These receptors came from a human donor in good health (CMV status not recorded). Some clones in this sample may be carry-over from other donors' samples.

This clonotype has more than one count but fewer than ten. The chain recombines TRBV7-7 with TRBJ2-1; no definite D call. V gave up 6 bases and J gave up 5 bases, with 11 bases separating them. There are 13 residues in the CDR3. Germline V gene data show CDR1 as SSHAT and CDR2 as FNYEAQ (reference sequence). Here the CDR3 DNA reads TGTGCCAGCAGGCCCGTACTAAACAATGAGCAGTTCTTC. Its protein product is CASRPVLNNEQFF.

The chain joins TRBV10-3 to TRBJ2-5; TRBD2 aligns across 8 bases. This CDR3 has 12 residues. Per the germline V gene, CDR1 is ENHRY and CDR2 is SYGVKD. After removal of 9 bases from V and 1 base from J, the junction contained 1 base not matched to a gene. CDR3 loop: CAIAGVQETQYF. The CDR3 region has the DNA TGTGCCATAGCGGGAGTCCAAGAGACCCAGTACTTC.

Many counts were recorded for this clonotype. The chain combines TRBV7-2 with TRBJ2-2; TRBD2 matches at 12 bases. Germline V gene sequence: CDR1 SGHTA, CDR2 FQGNSA. With V trimmed by 4 bases and J by 7 bases, 4 bases remained unmatched. The CDR3 runs 15 residues. In nucleotides, the CDR3 is TGTGCCAGCAGCTGGGGACTAGCGGGTAACGGGGAGCTGTTTTTT. It specifies CASSWGLAGNGELFF.

This clonotype was observed once. The V gene is TRBV6-6, the J gene TRBJ2-3; D ambiguous. Germline V gives CDR1 MNHNY, CDR2 SVGAGI (reference sequence). Trimming pared 5 bases from V and 4 bases from J, leaving 10 bases between. This CDR3 is 13 amino acids long. CDR3 sequence: CASSRVAADTQYF. CDR3 DNA: TGTGCCAGCAGTCGCGTGGCCGCAGATACGCAGTATTTT.

This clonotype was seen many times. The J gene is TRBJ1-5, the V gene TRBV7-2; D remains ambiguous. Trimming removed 6 bases from V and 4 bases from J, with 13 bases in between. Looked up from germline, CDR1 is SGHTA and CDR2 is FQGNSA. The CDR3 has 14 amino acids. In nucleotides, the CDR3 is TGTGCCAGCAGTTCCGGGGATTTGAATCAGCCCCAGCATTTT. This sequence encodes CASSSGDLNQPQHF. Full variable domain (remainder filled in from reference TRBV7-2 and TRBJ1-5): GAGVSQSPSNKVTEKGKDVELRCDPISGHTALYWYRQSLGQGLEFLIYFQGNSAPDKSGLPSDRFSAERTGGSVSTLTIQRTQQEDSAVYLCASSSGDLNQPQHFGDGTRLSIL.

At least ten counts were recorded for this clonotype. The rearrangement uses TRBV7-2 and TRBJ1-1, with a possible D match to TRBD1 (5 bases). V dropped 4 bases and J dropped 4 bases, with 13 bases sitting between them. The germline V gene has CDR1 SGHTA and CDR2 FQGNSA. The CDR3 has 14 amino acids. The CDR3 sequence is CASSSWGGGTEAFF. CDR3 sequence (DNA): TGTGCCAGCAGCTCCTGGGGGGGAGGCACTGAAGCTTTCTTT.

The J gene is TRBJ1-5, the V gene TRBV12-3 or TRBV12-4; no firm D call. Deletions cut 5 bases from V and 1 base from J, with 6 bases between. The CDR3 sequence is 13 residues long. In DNA form, the CDR3 reads TGTGCCAGCAGTGTGACAAGCAATCAGCCCCAGCATTTT. It codes for CASSVTSNQPQHF.

V gene TRBV6-2 or TRBV6-3 combines with J gene TRBJ2-5; D is perhaps TRBD1 or TRBD2 (5 bases each). CDR3 size: 14 residues. Trimming removed 2 bases from V and 5 bases from J, with 12 bases in between. The germline gives CDR1 MNHEY, CDR2 SVGEGT. CDR3 sequence (DNA): TGTGCCAGCAGTTACCCAGGGTGGGAGGAGACCCAGTACTTC. Amino acids: CASSYPGWEETQYF.

This chain joins TRBV19 and TRBJ1-5; no definite D call. There are 14 residues in the CDR3. Trimming cost V 1 base and J 3 bases, with 7 bases left between them. Germline CDR1 reads LNHDA; CDR2 reads SQIVND (reference sequence). The CDR3 bases are TGTGCCAGTAGTATAGGACGGTACAATCAGCCCCAGCATTTT. Protein: CASSIGRYNQPQHF.

The genes are TRBV7-9 and TRBJ2-1, with 9 bases fitting TRBD2. This CDR3 region has 16 residues. In germline, CDR1 is SEHNR, CDR2 FQNEAQ (reference sequence). V lost 5 bases to trimming and J lost 3 bases; unmatched junction nucleotides: 8. The CDR3 protein is CASSPRLAAGYNEQFF. The CDR3 DNA reads TGTGCCAGCAGCCCGAGACTAGCGGCGGGCTACAATGAGCAGTTCTTC.

A few counts support this clonotype. The chain combines TRBV7-6 with TRBJ1-3; 8 bases align to TRBD1. Germline assignment: CDR1 SGHVS and CDR2 FNYEAQ. The CDR3 sequence is 18 residues long. The junction had 12 bases not matched to a gene; V was cut back by 2 bases and J by 3 bases. This chain's CDR3 is CASSLRMIGQGLGNTIYF. CDR3 nucleotide sequence: TGTGCCAGCAGCTTACGCATGATAGGACAGGGCCTTGGAAACACCATATATTTT.

This clonotype showed up just a few times. The chain carries TRBV29-1 and TRBJ2-7; the D is unclear. V was pared by 1 base and J by 2 bases, with 6 bases between. This CDR3 comprises 12 residues. Per the germline V gene, CDR1 is SQVTM and CDR2 is ANQGSEA. The CDR3 coding sequence is TGCAGCGTTGAAGGGACGGCCTACGAGCAGTACTTC. This sequence encodes CSVEGTAYEQYF.

This clonotype was detected ten times or more. The gene calls are TRBV7-3 and TRBJ2-2; TRBD2 is a possible D gene (5 bases). Germline lookup yields CDR1 SGHTA and CDR2 FQGTGA. V shed 6 bases and J shed 1 base, with 12 bases lying between them. CDR3 length equals 15 residues. CDR3 nucleotides: TGTGCCAGCAGACGACTACCTATGAACACCGGGGAGCTGTTTTTT. As protein: CASRRLPMNTGELFF.

The sample holds a few counts of this clonotype. The J gene is TRBJ2-7, the V gene TRBV7-4, with D hard to call. V lost 1 base and J 3 bases, leaving 7 bases between the germline ends. Germline-derived CDR1 and CDR2 are SGHVT and SQSDAQ. The CDR3 runs 13 residues. The CDR3 is CASSLDYVYEQYV. The CDR3 region has the DNA TGTGCCAGCAGCTTAGATTACGTCTACGAGCAGTACGTC.

V and J are TRBV10-2 and TRBJ1-1; D is undetermined. The germline CDR1 and CDR2 sequences are WSHSY and SAAADI. The CDR3 covers 14 residues. Trimming cost V 3 bases and J 0 bases, with 8 bases left between them. This CDR3 is CASSDQGMNTEAFF. The CDR3 bases are TGCGCCAGCAGTGATCAAGGGATGAACACTGAAGCTTTCTTT.

This clonotype was detected a few times. The V gene is TRBV20-1, the J gene TRBJ2-1; possible D gene TRBD1, 6 bases. V lost 7 bases to trimming and J lost 6 bases, with 16 bases between them. Per the germline V gene, CDR1 is DFQATT and CDR2 is SNEGSKA (reference sequence). This CDR3 spans 13 amino acids. CDR3 sequence reads: CSVPRQGSNEQFF. DNA of the CDR3: TGCAGTGTCCCCCGGCAGGGGTCCAATGAGCAGTTCTTC.

This clonotype was observed a handful of times. The DNA for the CDR3 is TGTGCCAGCACTTTTAGCGGGAGAGAGAACACCGGGGAGCTGTTTTTT. Residues: CASTFSGRENTGELFF. V gene TRBV27 combines with J gene TRBJ2-2; 9 bases are a match to TRBD2. CDR1 and CDR2 from the germline V gene are MNHEY and SMNVEV (reference sequence). The CDR3 has 16 amino acids. After removal of 7 bases from V and 1 base from J, the junction contained 7 bases not matched to a gene.

V gene TRBV29-1 combines with J gene TRBJ2-1; D is uncertain. Germline lookup yields CDR1 SQVTM and CDR2 ANQGSEA. The CDR3 totals 14 residues. The V end was cut by 6 bases, the J end by 0 bases, with 12 bases between. CDR3 region: CSVRTSSSYNEQFF. The CDR3 DNA reads as TGCAGCGTGCGAACGTCATCCTCCTACAATGAGCAGTTCTTC.

This chain uses TRBV4-3 with TRBJ1-4; D is unclear. The CDR3 loop spans 15 amino acids. The germline V and J ends were trimmed by 4 bases and 0 bases, with 9 bases remaining between them. Germline lookup yields CDR1 LGHNA and CDR2 YSLEER. DNA for the CDR3: TGCGCCAGCAGCCGAACCGTAACAACTAATGAAAAACTGTTTTTT. Protein sequence: CASSRTVTTNEKLFF.

J is TRBJ2-5 and V is TRBV7-7; TRBD1 is a possible D gene (6 bases). The CDR3 loop spans 15 amino acids. Trimming took 5 bases from V and 2 from J, leaving 15 bases between them. Germline CDR1 reads SSHAT; CDR2 reads FNYEAQ (reference sequence). CDR3 sequence: CASSQGAGQQETQYF. DNA of the CDR3: TGTGCCAGCAGCCAAGGGGCAGGACAGCAAGAGACCCAGTACTTC.

Only a few counts were recorded for this clonotype. This chain links TRBV7-3 with TRBJ2-1, with D possibly TRBD2 on 5 matching bases. CDR1 is SGHTA, CDR2 FQGTGA, per germline. The CDR3 covers 15 residues. V lost 6 bases and J lost 6, with 18 bases in between. The CDR3 reads CASSQWLGSGNEQFF. DNA of the CDR3: TGTGCCAGCAGTCAATGGTTGGGCAGCGGCAATGAGCAGTTCTTC.

V usage is TRBV2 and J usage is TRBJ2-7; TRBD2 aligns across 7 bases. Germline V CDR1 and CDR2: SNHLY, FYNNEI. Trimming cost V 6 bases and J 1 base; bases outside gene matches: 0. The CDR3 is made up of 12 amino acids. CDR3 residues: CASRRESYEQYV. CDR3 nucleotide sequence: TGTGCCAGCAGGCGGGAGTCCTACGAGCAGTACGTC.

This clonotype showed up many times. The V gene is TRBV6-2 or TRBV6-3, the J gene TRBJ2-1; possibly TRBD2 for D (6 bases). The V end lost 5 bases, the J end lost 4 bases, and 15 bases lay between the germline ends. The CDR3 is 15 amino acids. Germline CDR1 and CDR2: MNHEY and SVGEGT. In nucleotides, the CDR3 is TGTGCCAGCAGTCTGGGACTCCCAGGGTACAATGAGCAGTTCTTC. It translates to CASSLGLPGYNEQFF.

This clonotype has a count of ten or more. The chain couples TRBV7-2 to TRBJ2-6, with D unresolved. The CDR3 extends over 16 amino acids. Between the trimmed V and J ends, which lost 5 bases and 1 base, there was a span of 12 bases. Germline V gene lookup returns CDR1 SGHTA and CDR2 FQGNSA. The chain's CDR3 is CASSPSPLSGANVLTF. The CDR3 coding sequence is TGTGCCAGCAGCCCTTCCCCCCTATCTGGGGCCAACGTCCTGACTTTC.

This clonotype has ten or more counts. The chain uses TRBV11-1 and TRBJ2-1; D is ambiguous. The CDR3 sequence is 11 residues long. CDR1 is SGHAT, CDR2 FQDESV, per germline (reference sequence). V was pared by 3 bases and J by 12 bases, with 9 bases between. DNA of the CDR3: TGTGCCAGCAGCTTCTCAGATGGGCAGTTCTTC. Its translation is CASSFSDGQFF.

This clonotype has a count of ten or more. V and J are TRBV6-1 and TRBJ1-2; a possible D gene is TRBD1 (5 bases). In germline, CDR1 is MNHNS, CDR2 SASEGT. The V end was cut by 2 bases, the J end by 3 bases, with 7 bases between. CDR3 length: 13 residues. CDR3 nucleotide sequence: TGTGCCAGCAGTGAAACCAGGGACTATGGCTACACCTTC. This encodes CASSETRDYGYTF.

This clonotype was seen just once. This chain joins TRBV24-1 and TRBJ1-1; no reliable D call. The V gene lost 3 bases and the J gene lost 5 bases, with 9 bases spanning the gap. CDR1 is KGHDR, CDR2 SFDVKD, per germline. The CDR3 runs to 13 residues. CDR3 nucleotides: TGTGCCACCAGTGATGGGGTCGATACTGAAGCTTTCTTT. Its translation is CATSDGVDTEAFF.

This clonotype was counted a few times. The chain carries TRBV12-3 or TRBV12-4 and TRBJ1-1, with D maybe TRBD1 (5 bases). Trimming took off 3 bases at V and 1 base at J, with 12 bases between the two ends. CDR3 length: 15 residues. CDR3 DNA sequence: TGTGCCAGCAGTTTCCCGGGACGGCCGAACACTGAAGCTTTCTTT. Translation gives CASSFPGRPNTEAFF.

V and J are TRBV6-1 and TRBJ2-1; 10 nucleotides agree with TRBD2. With V trimmed by 4 bases and J by 0 bases, 15 bases remained unmatched. Germline loops: CDR1 MNHNS, CDR2 SASEGT. The length of the CDR3 is 20 residues. The CDR3 nucleotides read TGTGCCAGCAGTGTTCACCCGGAGGTTAGCGGGGGGAGCTCCTACAATGAGCAGTTCTTC. It codes for CASSVHPEVSGGSSYNEQFF.

This clonotype was recorded at least ten times. The chain employs TRBV7-2 and TRBJ2-5, with D unresolved. Trimming took off 4 bases at V and 4 bases at J, with 13 bases between the two ends. CDR1 is SGHTA, CDR2 FQGNSA, per germline. The CDR3 sequence is 14 residues long. The CDR3: CASSSRVGIETQYF. The CDR3 region has the DNA TGTGCCAGCAGCTCCCGGGTTGGAATAGAGACCCAGTACTTC.

The table lists this clonotype with many counts. This chain joins TRBV7-2 and TRBJ2-1, with D perhaps matching TRBD1 (5 bases). The V end was cut by 1 base, the J end by 6 bases, with 19 bases between. The CDR3 contains 17 residues. Germline assignment: CDR1 SGHTA and CDR2 FQGNSA. CDR3 residues: CASSLEATTRVRNEQFF. CDR3 coding DNA: TGTGCCAGCAGCTTAGAAGCCACCACCAGGGTCCGCAATGAGCAGTTCTTC.

This clonotype was found many times. DNA for the CDR3: TGTGCCAGCAAGACTAGCGGGAGTAGGGGCGAGCAGTACTTC. Translated, it gives CASKTSGSRGEQYF. The chain recombines TRBV7-8 with TRBJ2-7; TRBD2 agrees at 12 bases. This CDR3 is built from 14 residues. CDR1 and CDR2 from the germline V gene are SGHVS and FQNEAQ. V shed 7 bases and J 6 bases; nucleotides not matched to a gene: 7. Looking up the rest from reference TRBV7-8 and TRBJ2-7 gives the full variable domain: GAGVSQSPRYKVAKRGQDVALRCDPISGHVSLFWYQQALGQGPEFLTYFQNEAQLDKSGLPSDRFFAERPEGSVSTLKIQRTQQEDSAVYLCASKTSGSRGEQYFGPGTRLTVT.